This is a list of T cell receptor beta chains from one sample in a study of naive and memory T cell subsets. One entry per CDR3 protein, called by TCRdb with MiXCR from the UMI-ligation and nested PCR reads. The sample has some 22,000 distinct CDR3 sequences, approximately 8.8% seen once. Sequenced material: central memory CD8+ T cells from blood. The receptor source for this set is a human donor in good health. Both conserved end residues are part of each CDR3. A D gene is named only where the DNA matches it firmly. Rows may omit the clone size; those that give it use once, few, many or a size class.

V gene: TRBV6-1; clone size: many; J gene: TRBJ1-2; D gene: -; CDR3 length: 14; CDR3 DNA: TGTGCCAGCAGTGAAGGTCCAGAGGGGAGCAGCTACACCTTC; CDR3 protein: CASSEGPEGSSYTF
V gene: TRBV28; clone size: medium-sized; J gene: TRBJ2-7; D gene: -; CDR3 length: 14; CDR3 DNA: TGTGCCAGCAGAGAACAGGACGTTCTCTACGAGCAGTACTTC; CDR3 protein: CASREQDVLYEQYF
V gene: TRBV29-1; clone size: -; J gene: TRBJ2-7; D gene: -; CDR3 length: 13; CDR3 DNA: TGCAGCGCATGGGGGCTAGAGTCCTACGAGCAGTACTTC; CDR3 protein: CSAWGLESYEQYF
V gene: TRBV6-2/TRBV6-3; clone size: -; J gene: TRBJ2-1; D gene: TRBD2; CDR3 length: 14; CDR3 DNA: TGTGCCAGCAGTTATAATCGGGAGGTGGATGAGCAGTTCTTC; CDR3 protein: CASSYNREVDEQFF
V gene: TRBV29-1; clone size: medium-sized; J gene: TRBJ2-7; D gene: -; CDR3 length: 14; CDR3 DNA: TGCAGCGTTGAGGCCATAGGGGGATCCTACGAGCAGTACTTC; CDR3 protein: CSVEAIGGSYEQYF
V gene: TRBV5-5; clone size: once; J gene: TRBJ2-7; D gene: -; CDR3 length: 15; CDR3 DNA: TGTGCCAGCAGCTTGGGGCGGTTTAGCTCCTACGAGCAGTACTTC; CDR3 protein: CASSLGRFSSYEQYF
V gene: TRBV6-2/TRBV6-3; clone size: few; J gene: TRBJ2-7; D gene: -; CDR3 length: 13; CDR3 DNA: TGTGCCAGCAGTTACACCTCCCGAAACGAGCAGTACTTC; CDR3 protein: CASSYTSRNEQYF
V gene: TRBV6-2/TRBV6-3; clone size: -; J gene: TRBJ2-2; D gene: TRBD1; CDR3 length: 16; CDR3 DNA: TGTGCCAGCACCGGACGGGACAGGCTCCCGACCGGGGAGCTGTTTTTT; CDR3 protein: CASTGRDRLPTGELFF
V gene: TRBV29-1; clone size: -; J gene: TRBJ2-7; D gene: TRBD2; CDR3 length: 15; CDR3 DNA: TGCAGCGTTGTATGGACTAGCGGGAGTTCTTACGAGCAGTACTTC; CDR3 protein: CSVVWTSGSSYEQYF
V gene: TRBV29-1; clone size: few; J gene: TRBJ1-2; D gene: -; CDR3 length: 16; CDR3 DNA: TGCAGCGGCTTGATGTGGGGGGCTTTAGGATTCTATGGCTACACCTTC; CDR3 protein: CSGLMWGALGFYGYTF
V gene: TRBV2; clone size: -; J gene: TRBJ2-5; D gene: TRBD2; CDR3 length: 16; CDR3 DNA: TGTGCCAGCAGTGAAGCTCTAGCGGGAGGGTATGAGACCCAGTACTTC; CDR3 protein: CASSEALAGGYETQYF
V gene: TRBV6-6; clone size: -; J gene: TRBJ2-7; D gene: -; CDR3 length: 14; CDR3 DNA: TGTGCCAGCAGTTACCGGACGGATTCCTACGAGCAGTACTTC; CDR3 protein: CASSYRTDSYEQYF
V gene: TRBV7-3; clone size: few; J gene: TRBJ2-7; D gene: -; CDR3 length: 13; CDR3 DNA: TGTGCCAGCAGCTTAAAGCCGCGCTACGAGCAGTACTTC; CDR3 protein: CASSLKPRYEQYF
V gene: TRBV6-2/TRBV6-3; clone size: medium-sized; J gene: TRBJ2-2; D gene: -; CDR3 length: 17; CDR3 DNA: TGTGCCAGCAGTTACTCGGACGGTCAGCCGAACACCGGGGAGCTGTTTTTT; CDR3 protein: CASSYSDGQPNTGELFF
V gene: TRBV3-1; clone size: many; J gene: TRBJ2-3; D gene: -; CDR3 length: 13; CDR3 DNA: TGTGCCAGCAGCCAAGAGAGCACAGATACGCAGTATTTT; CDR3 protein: CASSQESTDTQYF
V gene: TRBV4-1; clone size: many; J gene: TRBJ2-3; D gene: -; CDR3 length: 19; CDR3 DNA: TGCGCCAGCAGCCAAGAAGCCACTAAGGACTACCTGGGCACAGATACGCAGTATTTT; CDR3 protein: CASSQEATKDYLGTDTQYF
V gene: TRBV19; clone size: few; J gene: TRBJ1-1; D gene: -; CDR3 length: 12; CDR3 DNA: TGTGCCAGTCAGCGCGGGAACACTGAAGCTTTCTTT; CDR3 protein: CASQRGNTEAFF
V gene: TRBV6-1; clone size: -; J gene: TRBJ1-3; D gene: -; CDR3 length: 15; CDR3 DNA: TGTGCCAGCAGACCGGACACGTACTCTGGAAACACCATATATTTT; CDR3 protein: CASRPDTYSGNTIYF
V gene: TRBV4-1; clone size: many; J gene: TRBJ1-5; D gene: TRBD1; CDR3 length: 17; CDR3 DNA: TGCGCCAGCAGCCAAGTCCCAGGGGGTAACATGGGTCAGCCCCAGCATTTT; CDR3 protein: CASSQVPGGNMGQPQHF
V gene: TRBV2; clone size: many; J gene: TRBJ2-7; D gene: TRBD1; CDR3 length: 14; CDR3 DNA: TGTGCCAGCGGAGTCGGGACAGGGCCCCTGGAGCAGTACTTC; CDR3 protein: CASGVGTGPLEQYF
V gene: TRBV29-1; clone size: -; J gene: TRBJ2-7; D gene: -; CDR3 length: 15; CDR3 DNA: TGCAGCGCCTCCTCGGGACTCCCGTACTCCTACGAGCAGTACTTC; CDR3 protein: CSASSGLPYSYEQYF
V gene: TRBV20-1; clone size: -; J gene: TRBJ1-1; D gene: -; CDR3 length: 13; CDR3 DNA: TGCAGTGCTAAAGGGACCGAGAGCACTGAAGCTTTCTTT; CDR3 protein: CSAKGTESTEAFF